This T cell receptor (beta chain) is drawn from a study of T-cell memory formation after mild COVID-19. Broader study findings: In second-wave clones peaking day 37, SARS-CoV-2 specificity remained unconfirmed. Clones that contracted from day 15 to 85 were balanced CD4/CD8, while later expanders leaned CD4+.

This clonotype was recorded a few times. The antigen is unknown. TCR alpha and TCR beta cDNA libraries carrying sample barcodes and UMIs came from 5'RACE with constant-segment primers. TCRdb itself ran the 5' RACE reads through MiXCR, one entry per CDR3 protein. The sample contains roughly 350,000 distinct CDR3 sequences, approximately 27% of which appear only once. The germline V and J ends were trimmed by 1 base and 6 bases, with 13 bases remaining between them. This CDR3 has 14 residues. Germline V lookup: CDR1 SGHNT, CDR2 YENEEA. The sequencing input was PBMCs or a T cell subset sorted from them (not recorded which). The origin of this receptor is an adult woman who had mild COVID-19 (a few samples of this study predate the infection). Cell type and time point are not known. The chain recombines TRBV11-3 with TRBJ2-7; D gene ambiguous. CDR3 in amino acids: CASSLVPKPREQYF. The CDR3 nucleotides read TGTGCCAGCAGCTTAGTCCCTAAACCCCGCGAGCAGTACTTC. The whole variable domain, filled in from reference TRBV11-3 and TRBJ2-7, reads EAGVVQSPRYKIIEKKQPVAFWCNPISGHNTLYWYLQNLGQGPELLIRYENEEAVDDSQLPKDRFSAERLKGVDSTLKIQPAELGDSAVYLCASSLVPKPREQYFGPGTRLTVT.